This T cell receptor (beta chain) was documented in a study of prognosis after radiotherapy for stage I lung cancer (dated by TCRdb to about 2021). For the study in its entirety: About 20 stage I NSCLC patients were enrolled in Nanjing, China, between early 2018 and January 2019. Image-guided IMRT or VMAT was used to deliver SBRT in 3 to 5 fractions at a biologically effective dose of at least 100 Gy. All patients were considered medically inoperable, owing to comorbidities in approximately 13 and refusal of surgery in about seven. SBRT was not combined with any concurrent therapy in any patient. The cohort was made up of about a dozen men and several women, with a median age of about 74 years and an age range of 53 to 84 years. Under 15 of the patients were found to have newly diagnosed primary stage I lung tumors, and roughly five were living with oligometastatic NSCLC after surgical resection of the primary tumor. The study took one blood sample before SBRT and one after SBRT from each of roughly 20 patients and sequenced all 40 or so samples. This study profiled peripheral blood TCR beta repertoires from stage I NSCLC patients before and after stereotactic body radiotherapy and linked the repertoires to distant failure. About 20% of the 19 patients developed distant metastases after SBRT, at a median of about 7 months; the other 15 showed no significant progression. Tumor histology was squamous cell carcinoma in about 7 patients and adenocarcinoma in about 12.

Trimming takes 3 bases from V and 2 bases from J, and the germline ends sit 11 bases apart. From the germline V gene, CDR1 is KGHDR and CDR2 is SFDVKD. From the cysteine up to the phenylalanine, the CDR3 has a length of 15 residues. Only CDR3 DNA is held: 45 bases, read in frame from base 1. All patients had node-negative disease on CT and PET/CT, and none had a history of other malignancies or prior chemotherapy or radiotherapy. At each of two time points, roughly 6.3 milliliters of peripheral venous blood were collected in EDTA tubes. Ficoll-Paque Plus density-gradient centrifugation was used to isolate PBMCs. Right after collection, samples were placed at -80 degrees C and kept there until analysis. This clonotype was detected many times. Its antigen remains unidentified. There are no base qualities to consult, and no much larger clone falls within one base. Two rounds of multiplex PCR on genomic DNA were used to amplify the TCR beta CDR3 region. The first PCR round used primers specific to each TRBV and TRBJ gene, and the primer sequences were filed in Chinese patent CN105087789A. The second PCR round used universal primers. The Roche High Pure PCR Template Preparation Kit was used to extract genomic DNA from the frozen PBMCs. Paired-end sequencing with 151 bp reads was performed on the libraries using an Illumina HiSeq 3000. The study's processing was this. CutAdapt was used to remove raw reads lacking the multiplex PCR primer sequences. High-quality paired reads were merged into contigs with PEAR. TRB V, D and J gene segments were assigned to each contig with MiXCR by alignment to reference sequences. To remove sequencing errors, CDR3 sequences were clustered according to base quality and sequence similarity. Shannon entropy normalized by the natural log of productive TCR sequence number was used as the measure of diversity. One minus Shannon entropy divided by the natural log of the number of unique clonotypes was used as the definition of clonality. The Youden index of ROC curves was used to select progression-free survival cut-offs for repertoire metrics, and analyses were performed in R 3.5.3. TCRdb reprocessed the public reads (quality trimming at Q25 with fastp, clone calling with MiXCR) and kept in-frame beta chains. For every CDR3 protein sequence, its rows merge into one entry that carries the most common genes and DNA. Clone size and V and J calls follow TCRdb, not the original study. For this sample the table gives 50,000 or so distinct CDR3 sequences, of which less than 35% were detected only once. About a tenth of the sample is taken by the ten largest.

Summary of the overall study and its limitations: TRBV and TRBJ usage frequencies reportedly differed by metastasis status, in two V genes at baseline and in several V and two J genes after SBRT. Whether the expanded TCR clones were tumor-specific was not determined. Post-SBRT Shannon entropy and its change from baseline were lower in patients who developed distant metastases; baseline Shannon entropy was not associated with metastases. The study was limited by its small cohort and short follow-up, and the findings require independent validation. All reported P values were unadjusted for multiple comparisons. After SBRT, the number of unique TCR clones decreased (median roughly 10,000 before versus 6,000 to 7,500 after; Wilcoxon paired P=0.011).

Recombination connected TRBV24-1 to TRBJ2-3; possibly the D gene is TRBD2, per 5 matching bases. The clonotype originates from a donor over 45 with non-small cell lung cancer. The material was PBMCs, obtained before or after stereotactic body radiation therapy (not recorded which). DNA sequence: TGTGCCACCAGTGATGTGGGAGTCGACACAGATACGCAGTATTTT. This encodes CATSDVGVDTDTQYF.